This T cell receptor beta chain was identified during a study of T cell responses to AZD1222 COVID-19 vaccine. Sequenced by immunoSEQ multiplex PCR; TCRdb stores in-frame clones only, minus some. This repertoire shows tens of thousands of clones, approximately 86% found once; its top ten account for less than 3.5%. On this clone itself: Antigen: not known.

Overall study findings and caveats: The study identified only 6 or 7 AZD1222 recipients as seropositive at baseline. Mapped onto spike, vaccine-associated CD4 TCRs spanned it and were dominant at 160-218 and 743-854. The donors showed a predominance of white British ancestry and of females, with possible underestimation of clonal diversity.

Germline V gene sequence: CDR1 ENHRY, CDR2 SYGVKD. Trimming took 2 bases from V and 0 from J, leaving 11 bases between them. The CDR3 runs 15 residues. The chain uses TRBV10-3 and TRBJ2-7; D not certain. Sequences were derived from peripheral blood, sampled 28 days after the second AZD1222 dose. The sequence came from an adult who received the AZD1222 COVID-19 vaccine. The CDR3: CAISETAPSSYEQYF. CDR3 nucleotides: TGTGCCATCAGTGAGACGGCGCCTAGCTCCTACGAGCAGTACTTC.